The rows below give T cell receptor beta chains drawn from one sample of a study of cytotoxic CD8 clonotypes in ibrutinib-treated CLL. Measured with immunoSEQ multiplex PCR; TCRdb has only the in-frame clones, and not every one. Here the sample spans around 200,000 clones, around 75% being singletons. The sample here was PBMCs, taken after 12 months of ibrutinib treatment. These receptors all stem from a human donor with chronic lymphocytic leukemia. Each CDR3 is given with its conserved first and last residue. D genes are given only for firm matches. Expanded clones get a size class; other rows say once, few or many, or leave the size out.

CASSLTGEGNYGYTF TGCGCCAGCAGCTTGACAGGGGAGGGTAACTATGGCTACACCTTC TRBV5-1 TRBD1 few TRBJ1-2
CASSPTNREGSYEQYF TGTGCCAGTAGTCCCACGAACAGGGAAGGTTCCTACGAGCAGTACTTC TRBV19 - - TRBJ2-7
CASSNSGRASDTQYF TGTGCCAGCTCCAATAGCGGGAGGGCCTCAGATACGCAGTATTTT TRBV18 TRBD2 - TRBJ2-3
CASNPTVDEQFF TGTGCCAGCAACCCGACAGTAGATGAGCAGTTCTTC TRBV7-9 - - TRBJ2-1
CASSFRGGEAFF TGTGCCAGCAGTTTTAGGGGGGGTGAAGCTTTCTTT TRBV27 - once TRBJ1-1
CASSVKPGGQETQYF TGTGCCAGCAGCGTTAAACCGGGAGGACAAGAGACCCAGTACTTC TRBV9 TRBD2 - TRBJ2-5
CASRGLAGSGKETQYF TGTGCCAGCAGAGGACTAGCGGGAAGTGGGAAAGAGACCCAGTACTTC TRBV2 TRBD2 once TRBJ2-5
CASSSRTGGLPEAFF TGTGCCAGTAGCTCCAGGACAGGGGGTTTACCTGAAGCTTTCTTT TRBV19 TRBD1 few TRBJ1-1
CASSHEGLGYTF TGCGCCAGCAGCCATGAGGGGTTAGGCTACACCTTC TRBV4-3 - - TRBJ1-2
CASSGSRGPPTGEKLFF TGTGCCAGCAGTGGATCCCGGGGACCGCCGACTGGGGAAAAACTGTTTTTT TRBV6-1 - - TRBJ1-4
CASSFGGYDTEAFF TGTGCCAGCAGTTTCGGAGGCTACGACACTGAAGCTTTCTTT TRBV28 - - TRBJ1-1
CASASNPYEQYF TGTGCCAGCGCGTCGAATCCCTACGAGCAGTACTTC TRBV6-6 - - TRBJ2-7
CATSNHRDSYEQYF TGTGCCACCAGCAACCACAGGGACTCCTACGAGCAGTACTTC TRBV15 - - TRBJ2-7
CASGQGLNYGYTF TGTGCCAGTGGACAGGGACTTAACTATGGCTACACCTTC TRBV19 TRBD1 - TRBJ1-2
CASSFRDSGKYEKLFF TGTGCCAGCAGCTTCAGGGACTCCGGCAAGTATGAAAAACTGTTTTTT TRBV5-6 - - TRBJ1-4
CSAAGGYEQYF TGCAGTGCTGCAGGGGGCTACGAGCAGTACTTC TRBV20-1 TRBD1 - TRBJ2-7
CASSVQDSYGYTF TGTGCCAGCAGCGTACAGGACTCCTATGGCTACACCTTC TRBV9 - - TRBJ1-2
CASNWRAGSPLHF TGTGCCAGCAACTGGAGAGCTGGTTCACCCCTCCACTTT TRBV25-1 - - TRBJ1-6
CASSYSRTGTGNTIYF TGTGCCAGCAGTTACTCCCGGACAGGGACTGGAAACACCATATATTTT TRBV6-5 TRBD1 - TRBJ1-3
CASSLRTSGTGELFF TGTGCCAGCAGCTTAAGGACTAGCGGGACCGGGGAGCTGTTTTTT TRBV7-2 TRBD2 - TRBJ2-2
CASSQDLASGRVQNEQFF TGCGCCAGCAGCCAAGATCTGGCTAGCGGGAGGGTACAAAATGAGCAGTTCTTC TRBV4-1 TRBD2 - TRBJ2-1
CASSLWTSGSTGELFF TGTGCCAGCAGCCTTTGGACTAGCGGGAGCACCGGGGAGCTGTTTTTT TRBV5-6 TRBD2 - TRBJ2-2
CASSLFGQETQYF TGTGCCAGCAGCTTATTTGGTCAAGAGACCCAGTACTTC TRBV7-8 - few TRBJ2-5
CASSQYPGLATEQFF TGCGCCAGCAGCCAATACCCGGGACTAGCGACTGAGCAGTTCTTC TRBV4-3 TRBD2 - TRBJ2-1
CASSVVGSSGAYEQYF TGTGCCAGCAGCGTAGTGGGGTCTAGCGGAGCCTACGAGCAGTACTTC TRBV9 TRBD2 few TRBJ2-7
CASSRTGTPSYF TGTGCCAGCAGCCGCACCGGGACCCCGTCCTACTTC TRBV7-9 - - TRBJ2-7
CASSLRRGNTEAFF TGTGCCAGCAGCCTAAGGCGGGGAAACACTGAAGCTTTCTTT TRBV7-3 - - TRBJ1-1
CASSQLPGQGADGYTF TGCGCCAGCAGTCAACTTCCGGGACAGGGGGCCGATGGCTACACCTTC TRBV23-1 TRBD1 - TRBJ1-2
CASSLWKGATNEKLFF TGCGCCAGCAGCTTGTGGAAGGGGGCAACTAATGAAAAACTGTTTTTT TRBV5-1 - - TRBJ1-4
CASSPSPGKGNYGYTF TGTGCCAGTAGCCCCTCCCCAGGGAAAGGCAACTATGGCTACACCTTC TRBV19 - - TRBJ1-2
CASRGGLTGNSPLHF TGTGCCAGCAGGGGGGGGCTTACGGGGAATTCACCCCTCCACTTT TRBV27 - - TRBJ1-6
CASSFGWDEQFF TGTGCCAGCAGCTTTGGGTGGGATGAGCAGTTCTTC TRBV5-6 - once TRBJ2-1
CASSLRLGEQYF TGTGCCAGCAGTTTACGGCTGGGGGAGCAGTACTTC TRBV28 - - TRBJ2-7
CASSEFGELFF TGTGCCAGCAGCGAGTTCGGGGAGCTGTTTTTT TRBV7-6 - - TRBJ2-2
CASRLGGPRANSPLHF TGCGCCAGCAGATTGGGCGGGCCGAGGGCTAATTCACCCCTCCACTTT TRBV5-1 - few TRBJ1-6
CASSLSIGPRYGYTF TGTGCCAGCAGTTTGTCCATCGGCCCAAGATACGGCTACACCTTC TRBV28 - - TRBJ1-2
CASSLDRGINQPQHF TGTGCCAGCAGCTTAGATCGGGGGATCAATCAGCCCCAGCATTTT TRBV11-2 - - TRBJ1-5
CASSGRRGLTEAFF TGTGCCAGCAGCGGTAGGAGGGGGCTCACTGAAGCTTTCTTT TRBV5-4 TRBD1 - TRBJ1-1
CASQGIWNTEAFF TGTGCCAGCCAGGGTATCTGGAACACTGAAGCTTTCTTT TRBV2 - - TRBJ1-1
CASSDGPNPTNEKLFF TGTGCCAGCAGTGACGGGCCAAATCCAACTAATGAAAAACTGTTTTTT TRBV6-1 - few TRBJ1-4
CASSQPREKLFF TGTGCCAGCAGCCAGCCCCGCGAAAAACTGTTTTTT TRBV6-6 - - TRBJ1-4
CALRAASADTQYF TGTGCCTTGAGGGCGGCCTCTGCAGATACGCAGTATTTT TRBV30 - - TRBJ2-3
CASSPKTGRDGNTIYF TGTGCCAGCAGCCCAAAGACAGGGCGTGATGGAAACACCATATATTTT TRBV7-2 TRBD1 - TRBJ1-3
CAWSETYQPQHF TGTGCCTGGAGTGAGACATATCAGCCCCAGCATTTT TRBV30 - - TRBJ1-5
CASSRGTFQETQYF TGTGCCAGCAGCCGCGGCACGTTTCAAGAGACCCAGTACTTC TRBV11-1 - - TRBJ2-5
CASSHGQGAYGYTF TGTGCCAGCAGCCATGGGCAGGGGGCCTATGGCTACACCTTC TRBV14 TRBD1 once TRBJ1-2
CATSRDTGAGELFF TGTGCCACCAGCAGGGACACAGGGGCCGGGGAGCTGTTTTTT TRBV15 TRBD1 - TRBJ2-2
CASSLGGIATDTQYF TGTGCCAGCAGCTTGGGCGGAATAGCGACAGATACGCAGTATTTT TRBV5-4 - - TRBJ2-3
CASSLVSGQVSSYEQYF TGTGCCAGCAGCTTAGTCAGCGGACAGGTGAGCTCCTACGAGCAGTACTTC TRBV7-2 TRBD1 - TRBJ2-7
CASSLSRVLNYEQYF TGTGCCAGCAGCTTGTCCAGGGTTCTGAACTACGAGCAGTACTTC TRBV7-2 - once TRBJ2-7
CASSGTGSYNEQFF TGTGCCAGCAGCGGGACAGGTTCCTACAATGAGCAGTTCTTC TRBV9 TRBD1 - TRBJ2-1
CASSPLAGNTEAFF TGTGCCAGCAGCCCCTTGGCGGGGAACACTGAAGCTTTCTTT TRBV7-3 - once TRBJ1-1